The source of this TCR beta chain is a study of blood T cell repertoires in COVID-19. Study-wide background: Italy, Spain and the United States were the sources of the convalescent and acute COVID-19 samples. T cells, B-cell-depleted T cells, or PBMCs provided the cDNA or gDNA that served as material.

Per the study methods: Amplified reference gene primers provided the basis for estimating nucleated cell counts. Measured with immunoSEQ multiplex PCR; TCRdb has only the in-frame clones, and not every one. V, J and clone size derive from that table, while D and trimming were established from the DNA sequence. This table has around 150,000 clones, more than 75% appearing once. This CDR3 comprises 14 residues. V was trimmed by 6 bases and J by 9 bases, leaving 18 bases between them. The germline CDR1 and CDR2 sequences are LNHDA and SQIVND (reference sequence). This sequence was found in a man in his 60s with active or convalescent COVID-19. Specimen: peripheral blood. The gene calls are TRBV19 and TRBJ2-1, with D perhaps TRBD2 (6 bases). The CDR3 reads CASRETRGMGEQFF. The CDR3 DNA follows: TGTGCCAGTAGGGAGACTAGAGGGATGGGTGAGCAGTTCTTC.